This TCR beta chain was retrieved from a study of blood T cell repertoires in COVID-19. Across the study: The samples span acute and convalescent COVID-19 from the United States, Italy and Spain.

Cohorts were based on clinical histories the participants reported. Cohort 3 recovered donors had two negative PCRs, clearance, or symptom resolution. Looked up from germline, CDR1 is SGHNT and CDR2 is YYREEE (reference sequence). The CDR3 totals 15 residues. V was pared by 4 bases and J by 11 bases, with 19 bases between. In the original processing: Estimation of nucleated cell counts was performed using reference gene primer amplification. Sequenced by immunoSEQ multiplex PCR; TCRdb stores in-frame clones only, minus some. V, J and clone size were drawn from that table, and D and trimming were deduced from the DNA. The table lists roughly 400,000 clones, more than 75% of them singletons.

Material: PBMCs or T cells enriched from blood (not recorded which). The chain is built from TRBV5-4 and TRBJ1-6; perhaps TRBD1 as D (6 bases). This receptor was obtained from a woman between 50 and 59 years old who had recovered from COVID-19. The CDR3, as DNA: TGTGCCAGCAGCACGTCCGGGACACCAAGCCCACCCCTCCACTTT. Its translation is CASSTSGTPSPPLHF.